Presented here are 13 T cell receptor beta chains from one specimen sequenced in a study of graft-versus-host responses after intestinal transplantation. These receptors' antigens are unknown. Libraries were prepared by immunoSEQ multiplex PCR; TCRdb keeps only in-frame clonotypes and omits some of them. There are about 90,000 clones in the sample; approximately 92% occur only once, and around 0.49% lies in the top ten. Sequencing used unstimulated CD8+ T cells sorted from spleen or lymph node cells, obtained before intestinal transplant. The receptors here all came from a human donor who received an intestinal transplant.

This rearrangement joins TRBV5-4 to TRBJ2-3, with D hard to call. The ends were cut back, 0 bases at V and 1 base at J, with 9 bases in the middle. Germline loops: CDR1 SGHNT, CDR2 YYREEE (reference sequence). This CDR3 spans 15 amino acids. The CDR3 bases are TGTGCCAGCAGCTTGGGAATAACGGGCACAGATACGCAGTATTTT. Its translation is CASSLGITGTDTQYF.

The chain combines TRBV19 with TRBJ2-7; 9 nucleotides align to TRBD1. With 3 bases clipped from V and 4 bases from J, the junction kept 7 bases outside the gene matches. This CDR3 has 15 amino acids. Germline V lookup: CDR1 LNHDA, CDR2 SQIVND (reference sequence). DNA for the CDR3: TGTGCCAGTAGTATGGTAGGACAGGGGTATTACGAGCAGTACTTC. Protein: CASSMVGQGYYEQYF.

V is TRBV5-1 and J is TRBJ1-1; TRBD1 agrees at 7 bases. J lost 4 bases, V lost 1 base, and 10 bases had no gene match. The CDR3 has 16 residues. Germline-derived CDR1 and CDR2 are SGHRS and YFSETQ. For the CDR3, the DNA is TGCGCCAGCAGCTTGTCTCAGGGGGAGGTCGGCACTGAAGCTTTCTTT. It is translated as CASSLSQGEVGTEAFF.

J is TRBJ1-6 and V is TRBV19; D not resolved. Looked up from germline, CDR1 is LNHDA and CDR2 is SQIVND (reference sequence). The ends were cut back, 5 bases at V and 7 bases at J, with 12 bases in the middle. This CDR3 spans 14 amino acids. The CDR3 region is CASSPSYSNSPLHF. The DNA of the CDR3 is TGTGCCAGTAGTCCATCATACTCCAATTCACCCCTCCACTTT. The complete variable domain, with remaining parts taken from reference TRBV19 and TRBJ1-6, reads DGGITQSPKYLFRKEGQNVTLSCEQNLNHDAMYWYRQDPGQGLRLIYYSQIVNDFQKGDIAEGYSVSREKKESFPLTVTSAQKNPTAFYLCASSPSYSNSPLHFGNGTRLTVT.

The chain links TRBV5-6 to TRBJ1-1; D remains ambiguous. The ends were cut back, 0 bases at V and 5 bases at J, with 11 bases in the middle. Germline V gene data show CDR1 as SGHDT and CDR2 as YYEEEE. The CDR3 runs 14 residues. CDR3 in amino acids: CASSLGVRETEAFF. For the CDR3, the DNA is TGTGCCAGCAGCTTGGGAGTACGAGAAACTGAAGCTTTCTTT.

The gene calls are TRBV7-8 and TRBJ1-2; no clear D gene. V dropped 2 bases and J dropped 3 bases, with 13 bases sitting between them. The germline V gene encodes CDR1 SGHVS and CDR2 FQNEAQ. The CDR3 has 15 residues. CDR3 sequence (DNA): TGTGCCAGCAGCTTACTTCGCGACACGGACTATGGCTACACCTTC. This codes for CASSLLRDTDYGYTF.

V is TRBV28 and J is TRBJ2-1; 10 positions agree with TRBD1. Trimming removed 2 bases from V and 7 bases from J; junction bases left unmatched: 8. The CDR3 is 16 amino acids. Germline lookup yields CDR1 MDHEN and CDR2 SYDVKM. CDR3 in amino acids: CASSLPRDRGGNEQFF. Here the CDR3 DNA reads TGTGCCAGCAGTTTACCTCGGGACAGGGGTGGAAATGAGCAGTTCTTC.

The genes are TRBV5-1 and TRBJ2-7, with a tentative D call TRBD1 (6 bases). Germline V gene data show CDR1 as SGHRS and CDR2 as YFSETQ. V lost 3 bases, J lost 0 bases, and 10 bases lay in between. The CDR3 length is 14 residues. CDR3 nucleotides: TGCGCCAGCAGCTCGGACAGCAACTCCTACGAGCAGTACTTC. This sequence encodes CASSSDSNSYEQYF.

The V and J genes are TRBV5-6 and TRBJ1-5; 8 bases align to TRBD1. In germline, CDR1 is SGHDT, CDR2 YYEEEE. With V trimmed by 1 base and J by 2 bases, 5 bases remained unmatched. This CDR3 has 16 amino acids. The CDR3 sequence: CASSLYSGGGNQPQHF. CDR3 nucleotides: TGTGCCAGCAGCTTGTATTCAGGGGGCGGCAATCAGCCCCAGCATTTT. The variable domain in full, with the rest retrieved from reference TRBV5-6 and TRBJ1-5, is DAGVTQSPTHLIKTRGQQVTLRCSPKSGHDTVSWYQQALGQGPQFIFQYYEEEERQRGNFPDRFSGHQFPNYSSELNVNALLLGDSALYLCASSLYSGGGNQPQHFGDGTRLSIL.

The rearrangement links TRBV5-1 to TRBJ1-1; D call uncertain. The germline CDR1 and CDR2 sequences are SGHRS and YFSETQ. The CDR3 covers 14 residues. The V end was cut by 2 bases, the J end by 5 bases, with 13 bases between. The CDR3, as DNA: TGCGCCAGCAGCTTAGACCCAGCGGATACTGAAGCTTTCTTT. This gives the protein CASSLDPADTEAFF.

The CDR3 region is CASSLTGGANQPQHF. The CDR3 nucleotides read TGTGCCAGCAGCTTGACGGGGGGCGCAAATCAGCCCCAGCATTTT. The rearrangement links TRBV5-8 to TRBJ1-5, with D possibly TRBD1 on 6 matching bases. Between the trimmed V and J ends, which lost 1 base and 4 bases, there was a span of 12 bases. Germline V lookup: CDR1 SGHTS, CDR2 YDEGEE. CDR3 size: 15 residues.

The chain's CDR3 is CASSEPPHLLAGGFDEQFF. The CDR3 bases are TGCGCCAGCAGTGAGCCCCCCCACTTACTAGCGGGAGGGTTCGATGAGCAGTTCTTC. This chain uses TRBV10-2 with TRBJ2-1, with 13 positions matching TRBD2. Germline V gene sequence: CDR1 WSHSY, CDR2 SAAADI. Trimming removed 2 bases from V and 8 bases from J; junction bases left unmatched: 15. CDR3 length equals 19 residues.

CDR3 bases: TGTGCCAGCAGTTTAGGACTAGCGGGAGGCTACGAGCAGTACTTC. Protein sequence: CASSLGLAGGYEQYF. This rearrangement joins TRBV5-4 to TRBJ2-7; the match to TRBD2 covers 14 bases. The junction had 4 bases not matched to a gene; V was cut back by 5 bases and J by 3 bases. This CDR3 region has 15 residues. Per germline, CDR1 SGHNT and CDR2 YYREEE (reference sequence). Looking up the rest from reference TRBV5-4 and TRBJ2-7 gives the full variable domain: ETGVTQSPTHLIKTRGQQVTLRCSSQSGHNTVSWYQQALGQGPQFIFQYYREEENGRGNFPPRFSGLQFPNYSSELNVNALELDDSALYLCASSLGLAGGYEQYFGPGTRLTVT.